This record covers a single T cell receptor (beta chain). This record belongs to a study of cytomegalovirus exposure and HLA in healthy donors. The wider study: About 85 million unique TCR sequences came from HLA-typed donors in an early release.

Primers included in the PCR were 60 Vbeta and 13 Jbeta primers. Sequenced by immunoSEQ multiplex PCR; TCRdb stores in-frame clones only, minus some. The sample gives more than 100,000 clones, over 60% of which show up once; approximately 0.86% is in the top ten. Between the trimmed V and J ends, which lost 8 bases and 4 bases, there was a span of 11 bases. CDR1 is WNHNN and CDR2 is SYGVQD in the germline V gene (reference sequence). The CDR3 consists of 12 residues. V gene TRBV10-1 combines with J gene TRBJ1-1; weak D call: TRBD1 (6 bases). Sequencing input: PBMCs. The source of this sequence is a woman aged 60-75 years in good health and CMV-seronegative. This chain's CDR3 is CASAGQSTEAFF. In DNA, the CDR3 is TGCGCCAGCGCCGGACAGTCCACTGAAGCTTTCTTT.